This entry lists 16 T cell receptor beta chains sequenced from one sample in a study of T cells in Graves' hyperthyroidism and ophthalmopathy. TCR beta CDR3 regions were amplified from RNA. RT-PCR in the first round (using the HTBI primer set) targeted the TCR CDR3. TCRdb fed the multiplex PCR reads into MiXCR, producing one record per CDR3 protein. The repertoire holds some 770,000 distinct CDR3 sequences, with about a sixth as singletons. Sequencing used blood. The receptors were sampled from a man younger than 30 with Graves' hyperthyroidism.

This clonotype has only a few counts. V and J are TRBV15 and TRBJ1-4; TRBD1 is a possible D gene (6 bases). The V end was cut by 3 bases, the J end by 5 bases, with 13 bases between. Per germline, CDR1 LNHNV and CDR2 YYDKDF (reference sequence). CDR3 size: 15 residues. The CDR3 bases are TGTGCCACCAGCAGGTCGGACAGATTAAATGAAAAACTGTTTTTT. Residues: CATSRSDRLNEKLFF.

This clonotype was detected a few times. The chain employs TRBV19 and TRBJ1-1, with TRBD1 identical over 10 bases. There are 14 residues in the CDR3. The V segment lost 4 bases and the J segment 3 bases; nucleotides outside the gene matches: 2. The V gene's germline CDR1 is LNHDA and CDR2 SQIVND (reference sequence). The CDR3 is CASSTTGGYTEAFF. CDR3 bases: TGTGCCAGTAGTACGACAGGGGGCTACACTGAAGCTTTCTTT.

In its sample, this clonotype was seen many times. The genes are TRBV3-1 and TRBJ1-2; the D is unclear. Germline assignment: CDR1 LGHDT and CDR2 YNNKEL (reference sequence). There are 15 residues in the CDR3. Trimming shortened V by 6 bases and J by 0 bases, and 14 bases separated the two germline ends. The CDR3, as DNA: TGTGCCAGCAGTCCCATCGGACGGACTAACTATGGCTACACCTTC. It is translated as CASSPIGRTNYGYTF.

This clonotype was detected a few times. This chain links TRBV5-1 with TRBJ2-7; 9 bases are a match to TRBD2. This CDR3 spans 16 amino acids. The V segment lost 2 bases and the J segment 0 bases; nucleotides outside the gene matches: 6. Germline V gives CDR1 SGHRS, CDR2 YFSETQ. As DNA, the CDR3 is TGCGCCAGCAGCTTAGACAGCGGGGGGTACTCCTACGAGCAGTACTTC. Protein: CASSLDSGGYSYEQYF.

The table lists this clonotype with many counts. The chain has TRBV6-2 or TRBV6-3 and TRBJ1-1; D is unclear. Trimming removed 7 bases from V and 1 base from J, with 16 bases in between. CDR1 is MNHEY, CDR2 SVGEGT, per germline. The CDR3 covers 15 residues. The CDR3 sequence is CASTPHLGKNTEAFF. The CDR3 coding sequence is TGTGCCAGCACCCCCCATTTGGGAAAGAACACTGAAGCTTTCTTT.

As concerns this clonotype: A much larger clone sits a single nucleotide away, making a read error possible. The rearrangement joins TRBV28 to TRBJ1-5; no reliable D call. The CDR3 length is 12 residues. The germline V gene has CDR1 MDHEN and CDR2 SYDVKM. This chain's CDR3 is CAGSFGYQPQHF. CDR3 nucleotide sequence: TGTGCCGGCAGTTTTGGGTATCAGCCCCAGCATTTT.

This clonotype has a count of ten or more. This chain uses TRBV7-9 with TRBJ2-7, with 7 nucleotides matching TRBD1. The CDR3 covers 13 residues. The V gene end was trimmed by 5 bases and the J gene end by 7 bases; junction bases not matched to a gene: 8. Germline values: CDR1 SEHNR, CDR2 FQNEAQ (reference sequence). The CDR3 DNA sequence: TGTGCCAGCAGCGTCGGGACAGTGGGAGAGCAGTACTTC. Its translation is CASSVGTVGEQYF.

The V gene is TRBV27, the J gene TRBJ1-5; a weak D match, TRBD1 (5 bases). CDR3 length: 14 residues. V was trimmed by 5 bases and J by 8 bases, leaving 16 bases between them. Germline assignment: CDR1 MNHEY and CDR2 SMNVEV (reference sequence). In DNA form, the CDR3 reads TGTGCCAGCAGTGACTCCAGGGTATTAGAGCCCCAGCATTTT. Its protein is CASSDSRVLEPQHF.

This clonotype was recorded many times. The chain recombines TRBV3-1 with TRBJ2-7; TRBD1 aligns across 8 bases. This CDR3 contains 14 residues. Germline CDR1 is LGHDT and CDR2 is YNNKEL (reference sequence). Trimming cost V 2 bases and J 5 bases; bases outside gene matches: 5. This CDR3 reads CASSQSGQGDEQYF. Here the CDR3 DNA reads TGTGCCAGCAGCCAATCAGGACAGGGAGACGAGCAGTACTTC.

The V call is TRBV24-1, the J call TRBJ2-5; 7 bases line up with TRBD2. With 2 bases clipped from V and 4 bases from J, the junction kept 15 bases outside the gene matches. This CDR3 has 18 amino acids. CDR1 and CDR2 from the germline V gene are KGHDR and SFDVKD. CDR3 in DNA: TGTGCCACCAGTGATTCCATCAGCGGGACGGACTGGGTAGAGACCCAGTACTTC. Its translation: CATSDSISGTDWVETQYF.

The chain carries TRBV7-9 and TRBJ2-1; 11 bases agree with TRBD2. CDR1 and CDR2 (germline): SEHNR, FQNEAQ (reference sequence). The trim removed 3 bases at V and 6 bases at J, leaving 13 bases unmatched. CDR3 length equals 18 residues. The CDR3 bases are TGTGCCAGCAGCTTGGGGCTAGCGGGGGGCCTACCGGGCAATGAGCAGTTCTTC. It encodes CASSLGLAGGLPGNEQFF.

The CDR3 loop reads CASSLVGAYSNQPQHF. The CDR3 nucleotides are TGTGCCAGCAGCTTGGTTGGCGCTTATAGCAATCAGCCCCAGCATTTT. The chain employs TRBV5-6 and TRBJ1-5; no firm D call. The CDR3 runs 16 residues. Trimming cost V 0 bases and J 0 bases, with 10 bases left between them. CDR1 is SGHDT, CDR2 YYEEEE, per germline.

For this clonotype: Mismatch with germline at one junction end may stem from a read error. The V and J genes are TRBV7-9 and TRBJ2-2; D may match TRBD1 or TRBD2 (5 bases each). From germline, CDR1 is SEHNR and CDR2 FQNEAQ (reference sequence). The CDR3 covers 16 residues. CDR3 protein: CASGLARLGDTGELFF. The DNA for the CDR3 is TGTGCCAGCGGCTTAGCGCGGCTGGGGGACACCGGGGAGCTGTTTTTT.

In this sample, this clonotype turned up many times. This rearrangement joins TRBV5-6 to TRBJ2-1; D could derive from TRBD1 or TRBD2 (5 bases each). The germline V gene has CDR1 SGHDT and CDR2 YYEEEE. The CDR3 sequence is 15 residues long. Deletions cut 4 bases from V and 0 bases from J, with 11 bases between. The CDR3 loop is CASSRGQDSYNEQFF. DNA of the CDR3: TGTGCCAGCAGCCGGGGCCAGGACTCCTACAATGAGCAGTTCTTC. The whole variable domain, remainder taken from reference TRBV5-6 and TRBJ2-1, is DAGVTQSPTHLIKTRGQQVTLRCSPKSGHDTVSWYQQALGQGPQFIFQYYEEEERQRGNFPDRFSGHQFPNYSSELNVNALLLGDSALYLCASSRGQDSYNEQFFGPGTRLTVL.

This clonotype was counted a few times. The rearrangement links TRBV6-1 to TRBJ2-6, with TRBD2 matching 8 bases. The CDR3 is made up of 19 amino acids. Germline V gene data show CDR1 as MNHNS and CDR2 as SASEGT. V dropped 5 bases and J dropped 0; count of bases not matched to a gene: 12. The CDR3 DNA reads TGTGCCAGCAGTCCCCCCGGGGGGGGGCGCCTCTCTGGGGCCAACGTCCTGACTTTC. Amino acid sequence: CASSPPGGGRLSGANVLTF.

This clonotype was detected only a few times. The CDR3 coding sequence is TGCAGTGCTATCCCGGGACAGGGACGAACTGAAGCTTTCTTT. Translated, it gives CSAIPGQGRTEAFF. The chain links TRBV20-1 to TRBJ1-1, with TRBD1 matching 9 bases. Germline CDR1 reads DFQATT; CDR2 reads SNEGSKA (reference sequence). V was clipped by 4 bases and J by 5 bases; unmatched bases: 8. There are 14 residues in the CDR3.